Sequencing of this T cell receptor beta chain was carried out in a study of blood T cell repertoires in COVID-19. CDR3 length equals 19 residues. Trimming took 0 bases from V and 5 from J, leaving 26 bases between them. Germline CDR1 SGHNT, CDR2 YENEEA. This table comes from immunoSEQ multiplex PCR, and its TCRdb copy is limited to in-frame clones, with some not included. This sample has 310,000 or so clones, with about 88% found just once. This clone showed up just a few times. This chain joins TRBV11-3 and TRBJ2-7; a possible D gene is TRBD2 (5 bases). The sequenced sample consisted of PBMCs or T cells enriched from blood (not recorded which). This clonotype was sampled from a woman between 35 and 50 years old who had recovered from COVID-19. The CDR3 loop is CASSLDLTPTGTVSHEQYF. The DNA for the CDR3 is TGTGCCAGCAGCTTAGATCTAACCCCAACGGGAACTGTGTCCCACGAGCAGTACTTC.